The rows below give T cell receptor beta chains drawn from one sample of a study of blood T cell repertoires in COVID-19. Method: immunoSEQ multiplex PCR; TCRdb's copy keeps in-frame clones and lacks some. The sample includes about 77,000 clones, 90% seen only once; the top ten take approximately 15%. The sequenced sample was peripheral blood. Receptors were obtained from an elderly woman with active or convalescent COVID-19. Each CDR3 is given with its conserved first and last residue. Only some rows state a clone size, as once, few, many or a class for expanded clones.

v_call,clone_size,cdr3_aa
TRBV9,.,CASSGRHSGNTIYF
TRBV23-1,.,CASSQSRAGGRETYEQYF
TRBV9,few,CASSGTGGATQYF
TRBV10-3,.,CAISDGTTDEQFF
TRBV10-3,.,CAISESPEANYGYTF
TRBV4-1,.,CASSHSDRGYEQYF
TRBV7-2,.,CASSLMGARGNTIYF
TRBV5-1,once,CASSFLGGSTDTQYF
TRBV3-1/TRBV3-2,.,CASSRDSSGNTIYF
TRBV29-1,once,CSVQRVGLYTEAFF
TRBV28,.,CASSLGDRDGYTF
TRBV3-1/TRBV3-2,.,CASSRGGGTEAFF
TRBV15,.,CATSPGTGGGEEQYF
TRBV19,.,CASSSWTSGGASSEQYF
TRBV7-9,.,CASRPQGHYGYTF
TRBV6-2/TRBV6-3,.,CASSYAGPPYEQYF
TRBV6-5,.,CASSSPSQGGNSPLHF
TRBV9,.,CASSAASSSDEQYF
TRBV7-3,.,CASSAGVHNEQFF
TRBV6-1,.,CASSEGGQGKGNTIYF
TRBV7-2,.,CASSLDRGPSGYGYTF
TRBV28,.,CASSFTGQGAYEQYF
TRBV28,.,CASSLSRAVRGYTF
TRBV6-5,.,CASSFVGGGYTF
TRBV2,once,CASSEAIRTGYEQYF
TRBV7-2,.,CASNSLTAGAETQYF
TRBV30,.,CAWRDEQGPNEKLFF
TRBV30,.,CALEEGRTPLHF
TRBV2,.,CASSRTRGSYNEQFF
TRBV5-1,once,CASSPYRVGNTEAFF
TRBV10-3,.,CAISETKTGRNEKLFF
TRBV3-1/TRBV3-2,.,CASSRDRGFEQYF
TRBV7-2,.,CASSTNTGGQETQYF
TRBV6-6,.,CASSWDRDEQYF
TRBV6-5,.,CASSLTVNTEAFF
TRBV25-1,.,CASRRENTEAFF
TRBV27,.,CASSSSGGAYNEQFF
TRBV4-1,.,CASSQVPGGSSPLHF
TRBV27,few,CASSLRQNQPQHF
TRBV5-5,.,CASSLAEAAYEQYF
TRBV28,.,CASSLSGQFYGYTF
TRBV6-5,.,CASSLQGYEQYF
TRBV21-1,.,CASSKEAPTLLGGGSGETQYF
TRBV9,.,CASSAYVDRGNEKLFF
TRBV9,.,CASSVDQGYEQYF